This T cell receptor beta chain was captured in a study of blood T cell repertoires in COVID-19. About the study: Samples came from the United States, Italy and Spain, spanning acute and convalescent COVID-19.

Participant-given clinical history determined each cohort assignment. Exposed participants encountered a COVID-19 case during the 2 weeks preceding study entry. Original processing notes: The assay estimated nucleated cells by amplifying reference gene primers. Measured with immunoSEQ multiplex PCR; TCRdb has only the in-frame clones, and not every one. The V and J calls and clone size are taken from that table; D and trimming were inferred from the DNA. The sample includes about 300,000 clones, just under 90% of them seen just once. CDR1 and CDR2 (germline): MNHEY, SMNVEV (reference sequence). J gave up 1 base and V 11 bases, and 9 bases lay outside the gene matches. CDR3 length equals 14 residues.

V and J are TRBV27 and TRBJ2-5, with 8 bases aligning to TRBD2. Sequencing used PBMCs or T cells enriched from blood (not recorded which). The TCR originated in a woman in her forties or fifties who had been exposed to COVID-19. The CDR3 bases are TGTGCCTCCCGCCAGCGGGGGCCCCAAGAGACCCAGTACTTC. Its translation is CASRQRGPQETQYF.